The 26 T cell receptor beta chains presented below share a single source sample, sequenced in a study of blood T cell repertoires in COVID-19. Sequencing was performed with immunoSEQ multiplex PCR; in TCRdb, only in-frame clones are kept and a portion is missing. This sample has about 16,000 clones, with 85% to 90% found just once. Sample: peripheral blood. These receptors came from a human donor in a cohort sampled during active COVID-19.

This chain uses TRBV29-1 with TRBJ1-4, with TRBD1 as a possible D gene (6 bases). Germline CDR1 and CDR2: SQVTM and ANQGSEA. CDR3 length: 14 residues. V was clipped by 4 bases and J by 8 bases, with 17 bases between them. This CDR3 is CSVVLGQGWEKLFF. The CDR3 nucleotides are TGCAGCGTTGTTCTTGGTCAGGGGTGGGAAAAACTGTTTTTT.

V gene TRBV29-1 combines with J gene TRBJ2-2, with 8 bases that match TRBD1. This CDR3 spans 14 amino acids. CDR1 is SQVTM and CDR2 is ANQGSEA in the germline V gene. V lost 7 bases, J lost 3 bases, and 7 bases stayed unmatched. The CDR3 is CSGATGEHTGELFF. The CDR3 nucleotides read TGCAGCGGGGCGACAGGGGAGCACACCGGGGAGCTGTTTTTT.

This sequence joins TRBV7-9 and TRBJ2-4; 10 bases are shared with TRBD1. The junction had 3 bases not matched to a gene; V was cut back by 5 bases and J by 8 bases. The V gene's germline CDR1 is SEHNR and CDR2 FQNEAQ (reference sequence). CDR3 length: 13 residues. The CDR3 sequence: CASSPTGGDIQYF. CDR3 in DNA: TGTGCCAGCAGCCCGACAGGGGGCGACATTCAGTACTTC.

The chain employs TRBV10-1 and TRBJ2-3; D gene ambiguous. V lost 2 bases, J lost 0 bases, and 15 bases lay in between. Germline CDR1 reads WNHNN; CDR2 reads SYGVQD (reference sequence). CDR3 length: 17 amino acids. The DNA for the CDR3 is TGCGCCAGCAGTGAGAGGTTGGGCACCCCGAGCACAGATACGCAGTATTTT. Residues: CASSERLGTPSTDTQYF.

The chain uses TRBV6-1 and TRBJ1-1; maybe TRBD1 (5 bases). The germline V gene has CDR1 MNHNS and CDR2 SASEGT. V was cut by 1 base and J by 4 bases, with 19 bases left in between. The CDR3 is 17 amino acids. CDR3 sequence: CASSEDRGGGVSTEAFF. The DNA of the CDR3 is TGTGCCAGCAGTGAAGACCGGGGAGGAGGGGTGAGCACTGAAGCTTTCTTT.

The rearrangement links TRBV7-2 to TRBJ2-2; unclear D gene. Germline CDR1 reads SGHTA; CDR2 reads FQGNSA. This CDR3 has 14 residues. V lost 4 bases, J lost 2 bases, and 8 bases lay in between. The CDR3 DNA is TGTGCCAGCAGCTCCTATCTAAACACCGGGGAGCTGTTTTTT. Protein sequence: CASSSYLNTGELFF.

The chain uses TRBV9 and TRBJ1-1; D may be TRBD1 (5 bases). The V end was cut by 3 bases, the J end by 4 bases, with 16 bases between. This CDR3 has 15 amino acids. CDR1 and CDR2 (germline): SGDLS, YYNGEE. In DNA, the CDR3 is TGTGCCAGCAGCGCGACAGTCTATAGCGGCACTGAAGCTTTCTTT. Residues: CASSATVYSGTEAFF.

The CDR3 loop reads CSVAPRGLTEAFF. The DNA for the CDR3 is TGCAGCGTTGCGCCGCGGGGTCTCACTGAAGCTTTCTTT. This chain joins TRBV29-1 and TRBJ1-1; D ambiguous. The CDR3 spans 13 residues. Germline assignment: CDR1 SQVTM and CDR2 ANQGSEA. Between the trimmed V and J ends, which lost 4 bases and 4 bases, there was a span of 13 bases.

The rearrangement joins TRBV5-5 to TRBJ2-1, with TRBD2 as a possible D gene (5 bases). The V end was cut by 0 bases, the J end by 6 bases, with 7 bases between. The germline gives CDR1 SGHKS, CDR2 YYEKEE (reference sequence). This CDR3 is 13 amino acids long. The CDR3 region is CASSLDRGNEQFF. The CDR3 nucleotides read TGTGCCAGCAGCTTGGACCGGGGCAATGAGCAGTTCTTC.

There are a few counts of this clone. The chain employs TRBV5-1 and TRBJ1-5; possibly TRBD1 for D (6 bases). CDR3 size: 14 residues. Germline values: CDR1 SGHRS, CDR2 YFSETQ. V was trimmed by 1 base and J by 5 bases, leaving 10 bases between them. This CDR3 is CASSLTGIDQPQHF. DNA for the CDR3: TGCGCCAGCAGCTTGACAGGGATTGATCAGCCCCAGCATTTT.

The chain recombines TRBV5-1 with TRBJ2-2, with D unclear. Germline assignment: CDR1 SGHRS and CDR2 YFSETQ. This CDR3 spans 16 amino acids. V was pared by 0 bases and J by 3 bases, with 12 bases between. The CDR3 DNA sequence: TGCGCCAGCAGCTTGGGACGTGGCCGGGACACCGGGGAGCTGTTTTTT. Protein sequence: CASSLGRGRDTGELFF. Full variable domain (remainder filled in from reference TRBV5-1 and TRBJ2-2): KAGVTQTPRYLIKTRGQQVTLSCSPISGHRSVSWYQQTPGQGLQFLFEYFSETQRNKGNFPGRFSGRQFSNSRSEMNVSTLELGDSALYLCASSLGRGRDTGELFFGEGSRLTVL.

The gene calls are TRBV5-1 and TRBJ1-6; TRBD1 matches at 8 bases. The CDR3 length is 17 residues. After removal of 0 bases from V and 7 bases from J, the junction contained 9 bases not matched to a gene. Germline V gene sequence: CDR1 SGHRS, CDR2 YFSETQ. The CDR3 loop is CASSLGSGGAGNSPLHF. CDR3 in DNA: TGCGCCAGCAGCTTGGGGTCAGGGGGCGCCGGGAATTCACCCCTCCACTTT.

The chain couples TRBV6-5 to TRBJ1-3; no clear D. V dropped 6 bases and J dropped 0 bases, with 3 bases sitting between them. Germline CDR1 MNHEY, CDR2 SVGAGI. The CDR3 spans 12 residues. CDR3 loop: CASRHSGNTIYF. The CDR3 bases are TGTGCCAGCAGACACTCTGGAAACACCATATATTTT.

V usage is TRBV19 and J usage is TRBJ2-6; 7 bases align to TRBD2. The CDR3 has 16 residues. Trimming took 3 bases from V and 2 from J; bases not matched to a gene: 4. The germline CDR1 and CDR2 sequences are LNHDA and SQIVND (reference sequence). CDR3 in DNA: TGTGCCAGTAGTATGCGGGGAGGGGCTGGGGCCAACGTCCTGACTTTC. This gives the protein CASSMRGGAGANVLTF.

This chain joins TRBV19 and TRBJ2-3, with TRBD2 identical over 10 bases. The junction had 11 bases not matched to a gene; V was cut back by 5 bases and J by 0 bases. The CDR3 length is 18 residues. Looked up from germline, CDR1 is LNHDA and CDR2 is SQIVND (reference sequence). This chain's CDR3 is CASSGGLAGAPSTDTQYF. The CDR3 DNA reads TGTGCCAGTAGTGGGGGTCTAGCGGGGGCACCTAGCACAGATACGCAGTATTTT.

The rearrangement links TRBV9 to TRBJ1-1; D gene unclear. V was shortened by 1 base and J by 2 bases, with 6 bases between the two germline ends. From germline, CDR1 is SGDLS and CDR2 YYNGEE. This CDR3 comprises 13 residues. CDR3 in amino acids: CASSVQANTEAFF. CDR3 DNA sequence: TGTGCCAGCAGCGTACAGGCTAACACTGAAGCTTTCTTT.

The chain uses TRBV27 and TRBJ1-6, with a possible D match to TRBD1 (5 bases). Trimming pared 6 bases from V and 10 bases from J, leaving 22 bases between. The CDR3 consists of 16 residues. Germline CDR1 is MNHEY and CDR2 is SMNVEV (reference sequence). The CDR3: CASSPVTQGSQSPLHF. CDR3 bases: TGTGCCAGCAGCCCCGTAACCCAGGGTTCACAATCACCCCTCCACTTT.

About this clone: The same CDR3 is also encoded by other DNA sequences in this sample. The chain is built from TRBV5-1 and TRBJ1-1; D ambiguous. Germline V gene sequence: CDR1 SGHRS, CDR2 YFSETQ. Trimming cost V 5 bases and J 2 bases, with 10 bases left between them. This CDR3 is built from 13 residues. CDR3 residues: CASSRSGNTEAFF. The CDR3 DNA reads as TGCGCCAGCAGTCGGTCCGGTAACACTGAAGCTTTCTTT.

The rearrangement links TRBV7-9 to TRBJ2-1; 9 nucleotides line up with TRBD2. The CDR3 length is 15 residues. The V and J ends lost 8 bases and 7 bases, in that order; junction bases with no gene match: 12. Germline V CDR1 and CDR2: SEHNR, FQNEAQ (reference sequence). The CDR3 region has the DNA TGTGCCAGCGGAACTTCGGGACTAGCTTCAAATGAGCAGTTCTTC. Translation gives CASGTSGLASNEQFF.

The J gene is TRBJ2-7, the V gene TRBV6-2 or TRBV6-3; TRBD2 matches 8 bases. Germline assignment: CDR1 MNHEY and CDR2 SVGEGT. The CDR3 length is 20 residues. Trimming at V came to 4 bases and at J to 0 bases, leaving 20 bases not matched to a gene. The CDR3 DNA sequence: TGTGCCAGCAGTTTTCAACGGGGGGGGGCCCGACCCGGAAGCTCCTACGAGCAGTACTTC. As protein: CASSFQRGGARPGSSYEQYF.

The chain joins TRBV6-2 or TRBV6-3 to TRBJ2-1; 8 nucleotides line up with TRBD2. CDR3 length equals 15 residues. Trimming at V came to 4 bases and at J to 2 bases, leaving 4 bases not matched to a gene. Germline CDR1 is MNHEY and CDR2 is SVGEGT. CDR3 coding DNA: TGTGCCAGCAGTTGGACTAGCTGGGCCTACAATGAGCAGTTCTTC. Translated: CASSWTSWAYNEQFF.

This chain links TRBV19 with TRBJ2-1; D may be TRBD2 (7 bases). Trimming pared 6 bases from V and 4 bases from J, leaving 16 bases between. CDR1 and CDR2 (germline): LNHDA, SQIVND (reference sequence). The CDR3 has 15 amino acids. CDR3 protein: CASRKRGGLYNEQFF. CDR3 coding DNA: TGTGCCAGTAGGAAAAGGGGGGGTCTGTACAATGAGCAGTTCTTC.

The chain uses TRBV4-1 and TRBJ1-2; the match to TRBD1 covers 8 bases. V lost 7 bases, J lost 7 bases, and 8 bases stayed unmatched. CDR1 and CDR2 from the germline V gene are MGHRA and YSYEKL. This CDR3 contains 13 residues. CDR3 in amino acids: CASTRQGKGGYTF. The CDR3 DNA sequence: TGCGCCAGCACAAGACAGGGGAAAGGTGGCTACACCTTC.

The J gene is TRBJ1-4, the V gene TRBV3-1 (or the pseudogene TRBV3-2); no firm D call. V was pared by 1 base and J by 1 base, with 7 bases between. Per germline, CDR1 LGHDT and CDR2 YNNKEL (reference sequence). CDR3 length: 15 residues. CDR3: CASSQGLRTNEKLFF. The CDR3 region has the DNA TGTGCCAGCAGCCAAGGGCTCCGAACTAATGAAAAACTGTTTTTT.

The chain couples TRBV6-2 or TRBV6-3 to TRBJ2-3; D is uncertain. Trimming shortened V by 5 bases and J by 1 base, and 13 bases separated the two germline ends. Germline V CDR1 and CDR2: MNHEY, SVGEGT. This CDR3 has 15 residues. As DNA, the CDR3 is TGTGCCAGCAGTGCTTCAGAAAAACGCACAGATACGCAGTATTTT. It yields the protein CASSASEKRTDTQYF.

The rearrangement joins TRBV19 to TRBJ1-2, with D possibly TRBD1 on 6 matching bases. The CDR3 is made up of 14 amino acids. The V and J ends lost 1 base and 5 bases respectively, with 11 bases between them. Germline loops: CDR1 LNHDA, CDR2 SQIVND (reference sequence). The CDR3 spells CASSIVAGAYGYTF. Here the CDR3 DNA reads TGTGCCAGTAGTATAGTAGCGGGGGCATATGGCTACACCTTC.